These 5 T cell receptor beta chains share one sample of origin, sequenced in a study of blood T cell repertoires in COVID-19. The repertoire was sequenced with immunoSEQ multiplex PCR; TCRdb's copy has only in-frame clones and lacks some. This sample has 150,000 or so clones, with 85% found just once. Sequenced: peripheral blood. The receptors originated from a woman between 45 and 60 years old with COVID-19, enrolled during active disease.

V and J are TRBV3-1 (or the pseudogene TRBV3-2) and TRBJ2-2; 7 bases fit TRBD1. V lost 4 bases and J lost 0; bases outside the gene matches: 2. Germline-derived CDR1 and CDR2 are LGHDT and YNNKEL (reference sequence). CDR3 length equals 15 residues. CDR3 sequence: CASSRDRTNTGELFF. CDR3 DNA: TGTGCCAGCAGCCGGGACAGAACGAACACCGGGGAGCTGTTTTTT.

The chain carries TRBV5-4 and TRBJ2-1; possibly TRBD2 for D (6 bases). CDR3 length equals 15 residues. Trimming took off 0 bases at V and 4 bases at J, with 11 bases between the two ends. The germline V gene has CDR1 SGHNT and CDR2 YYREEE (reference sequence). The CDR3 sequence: CASSLGTGVYNEQFF. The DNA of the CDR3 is TGTGCCAGCAGCTTGGGTACGGGGGTGTACAATGAGCAGTTCTTC.

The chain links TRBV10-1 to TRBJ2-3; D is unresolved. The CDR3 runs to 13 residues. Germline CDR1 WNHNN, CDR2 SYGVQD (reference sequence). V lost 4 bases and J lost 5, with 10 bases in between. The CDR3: CASSGTRRDTQYF. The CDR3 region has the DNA TGCGCCAGCAGTGGCACCCGCAGAGATACGCAGTATTTT.

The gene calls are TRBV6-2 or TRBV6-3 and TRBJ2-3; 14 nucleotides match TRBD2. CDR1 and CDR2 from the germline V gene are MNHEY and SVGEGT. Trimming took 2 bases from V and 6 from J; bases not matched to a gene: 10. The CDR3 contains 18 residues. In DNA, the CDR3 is TGTGCCAGCAGTTACCGATGGACTAGCGGGGGGCCGGGGGATACGCAGTATTTT. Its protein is CASSYRWTSGGPGDTQYF.

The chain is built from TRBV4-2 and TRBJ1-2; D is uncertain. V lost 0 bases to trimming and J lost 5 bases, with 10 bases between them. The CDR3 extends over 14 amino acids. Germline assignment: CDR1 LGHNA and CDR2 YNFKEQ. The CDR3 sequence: CASSQEGEGYGYTF. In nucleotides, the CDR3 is TGTGCCAGCAGCCAAGAAGGAGAGGGATATGGCTACACCTTC.